This T cell receptor (beta chain) was found in a study of CD8+ T cells in alopecia areata. Study information: Female C3H/HeJ mice aged 7-10 weeks were given skin from C3H/HeJ graft donors, roughly 6-13 months old, that had spontaneous alopecia. Regarding the study as a whole: Sequence data from scalp samples additionally include resident alphabeta T cells of normal skin.

RNA, once extracted, was reverse transcribed into cDNA for use as the sequencing template. Some clones are missing from TCRdb's copy, which holds only in-frame ones; the method was immunoSEQ multiplex PCR. The sample was found to contain around 20,000 clones, and every one recurs. The authors sorted pooled cutaneous lymph node cells using CD4, CD8alpha, NKG2D, NKG2ACE and other markers. Only a few counts were recorded for this clone. Its antigen is not known. The gene names here belong to mouse. Coverage ceases 4 residues before the CDR3 finishes, and the germline J gene fills in the end. The V gene's germline CDR1 is NSQYPW and CDR2 LRSPGD (reference sequence). V lost 3 bases, J lost 2 bases, and 2 bases stayed unmatched. The CDR3 runs 15 residues.

The sequencing input was CD8+ T cells sorted from a lymph node. J is TRBJ2-4 and V is TRBV1; 10 nucleotides align to TRBD1. This sequence was found in a C3H/HeJ mouse with alopecia areata. Mouse strain MHC haplotype: H2-k. CDR3: CTCSATGGDQNTLYF. The sequenced part of the CDR3 DNA is TGCACCTGCAGTGCGACAGGGGGCGATCAAAAC.